This T cell receptor beta chain derives from a study of identical twins. On this clonotype: What it binds is unknown.

V gave up 5 bases and J gave up 2 bases, with 15 bases separating them. The CDR3 is 15 residues long. Germline assignment: CDR1 SGHVS and CDR2 FNYEAQ. A universal primer site was added by template switching, and unique molecular identifiers were carried by the cDNA. Using its own MiXCR run on the 5' RACE reads, TCRdb lists one record per CDR3 protein. The sample carries 300,000 to 400,000 distinct CDR3 sequences, roughly 12% recorded once. Study-level results: Out-of-frame sharing of TCR alpha in monozygotic twins was underestimated by models. Out-of-frame alpha sequences shared between twins exhibited an excess of low generation probability.

This sample was shared with a second study, whose subject was yellow fever vaccine responses in identical twins.

Sequencing input: CD8+ T cells sorted from blood. This sequence originates from a woman between 18 and 29 years old in good health. The rearrangement uses TRBV7-6 and TRBJ2-5, with D possibly matching TRBD2 (6 bases). The CDR3 coding sequence is TGTGCCAGCAGCGAAGTAACCGGGACTCAAGAGACCCAGTACTTC. Translating gives CASSEVTGTQETQYF.